This is a list of T cell receptor beta chains from one sample in a study of sequential checkpoint blockade in melanoma. Method: immunoSEQ multiplex PCR; TCRdb's copy keeps in-frame clones and lacks some. The data hold about 28,000 clones, with around 90% observed a single time. Sample: CD8+ T cells sorted from blood (inferred from file names), taken from a patient given nivolumab and ipilimumab in sequence. The source of these receptors is a human donor with melanoma. The CDR3 runs from the conserved cysteine through the conserved F or W. Fields, in order: CDR3 protein, CDR3 DNA, J gene, clone size, V gene, D gene. A D gene is named only where the DNA matches it firmly. Not every row has a clone size; where given, it reads once, few, many or a size class.

CASSPLTSGGYEQFF	TGCGCCAGCAGCCCCCTTACTAGCGGGGGATATGAGCAGTTCTTC	TRBJ2-1	-	TRBV5-1	TRBD2
CASSTSGGSDTQYF	TGTGCCAGCAGCACCTCGGGGGGCTCAGATACGCAGTATTTT	TRBJ2-3	-	TRBV9	-
CSVEGGLAGLSYEQYF	TGCAGCGTTGAAGGGGGACTAGCGGGCTTGAGCTACGAGCAGTACTTC	TRBJ2-7	-	TRBV29-1	TRBD2
CASSTHRASEQYF	TGTGCCAGTAGTACGCACAGGGCGTCCGAGCAGTACTTC	TRBJ2-7	-	TRBV19	-
CASSHGQSTSYNSPLHF	TGTGCCAGCAGCCACGGACAGTCGACGTCCTATAATTCACCCCTCCACTTT	TRBJ1-6	once	TRBV2	-
CASTAASSYNEQFF	TGTGCCAGTACGGCAGCGAGCTCCTACAATGAGCAGTTCTTC	TRBJ2-1	-	TRBV19	-
CASSRSGNEQFF	TGTGCCAGTAGCAGGTCAGGCAATGAGCAGTTCTTC	TRBJ2-1	-	TRBV19	-
CASSQVGGEDIQYF	TGCGCCAGCAGCCAGGTGGGAGGGGAGGACATTCAGTACTTC	TRBJ2-4	-	TRBV4-3	TRBD2
CASSQGAPGYGYTF	TGTGCCAGCAGCCAAGGAGCCCCGGGCTATGGCTACACCTTC	TRBJ1-2	-	TRBV4-2	-
CASSLPRAGAGYNEQFF	TGTGCCAGCAGCTTACCCCGAGCGGGAGCGGGATACAATGAGCAGTTCTTC	TRBJ2-1	-	TRBV7-9	TRBD2
CASSFTAPGNEQFF	TGTGCCAGCAGTTTCACCGCTCCGGGGAATGAGCAGTTCTTC	TRBJ2-1	-	TRBV27	-
CASSQVGDRVEELFF	TGCGCCAGCAGCCAAGTTGGGGACAGGGTGGAGGAGCTGTTTTTT	TRBJ2-2	once	TRBV4-1	TRBD1
CASSPTTGVAGEAFF	TGCGCCAGCAGCCCCACGACAGGGGTGGCCGGAGAAGCTTTCTTT	TRBJ1-1	medium-sized	TRBV4-3	TRBD1
CASSLSLAPYEQYF	TGTGCCAGCAGTTTATCACTAGCACCTTACGAGCAGTACTTC	TRBJ2-7	-	TRBV28	-
CASSQEWTDSYEQYF	TGCGCCAGCAGCCAAGAGTGGACAGACTCCTACGAGCAGTACTTC	TRBJ2-7	-	TRBV4-3	-
CASSQSNRATEAFF	TGCGCCAGCAGCCAATCCAACAGGGCTACTGAAGCTTTCTTT	TRBJ1-1	-	TRBV4-3	-
CASSLTGGDTQYF	TGTGCCAGCAGTCTCACAGGGGGAGATACGCAGTATTTT	TRBJ2-3	-	TRBV27	TRBD1
CASSPIPGTGGGSYEQYF	TGTGCCAGCAGTCCCATTCCCGGGACAGGGGGTGGTAGCTACGAGCAGTACTTC	TRBJ2-7	-	TRBV28	TRBD1
CASSFGVAAGANVLTF	TGTGCCAGCAGTTTCGGGGTGGCGGCTGGGGCCAACGTCCTGACTTTC	TRBJ2-6	once	TRBV27	-
CAGSYSGSTDTQYF	TGCGCCGGCAGCTATAGCGGTAGCACAGATACGCAGTATTTT	TRBJ2-3	once	TRBV4-3	-
CASSLTPPGVDSNQPQHF	TGCGCCAGCAGCCTCACACCCCCAGGGGTTGATAGCAATCAGCCCCAGCATTTT	TRBJ1-5	-	TRBV4-1	-
CASSYSDSTEAFF	TGTGCCAGCAGTTACTCGGACAGCACTGAAGCTTTCTTT	TRBJ1-1	-	TRBV6-5	-
CASSLVQGNTGELFF	TGTGCCAGCAGCTTAGTCCAGGGTAACACCGGGGAGCTGTTTTTT	TRBJ2-2	-	TRBV7-6	-
CASSPLSIHGYTF	TGTGCCAGCAGCCCCCTCAGTATACATGGCTACACCTTC	TRBJ1-2	once	TRBV9	-
CARDRGGNGELFF	TGTGCCAGAGACAGGGGTGGAAACGGGGAGCTGTTTTTT	TRBJ2-2	-	TRBV30	TRBD1
CATSRDVSGSGNTIYF	TGTGCCACCAGCAGAGATGTATCGGGATCTGGAAACACCATATATTTT	TRBJ1-3	few	TRBV15	-
CSVDGTSETYNEQFF	TGCAGCGTGGATGGGACTAGCGAGACCTACAATGAGCAGTTCTTC	TRBJ2-1	-	TRBV29-1	TRBD2
CASSLVGGTENIQYF	TGTGCCAGCAGTTTAGTGGGGGGGACCGAAAACATTCAGTACTTC	TRBJ2-4	-	TRBV28	TRBD2
CASSLRAGHGFHEQYF	TGTGCCAGCAGCTTACGGGCGGGGCACGGATTCCACGAGCAGTACTTC	TRBJ2-7	-	TRBV11-2	-
CASGQDRTGWVWEQFF	TGTGCTAGTGGACAAGACCGGACAGGGTGGGTTTGGGAGCAGTTCTTC	TRBJ2-1	-	TRBV12-5	TRBD1
CASSGGQGGQPQHF	TGTGCCAGCTCAGGAGGACAGGGCGGACAGCCCCAGCATTTT	TRBJ1-5	-	TRBV18	TRBD1
CASSLTSTTDTQYF	TGTGCCAGCAGCCTGACTAGTACCACAGATACGCAGTATTTT	TRBJ2-3	once	TRBV7-3	-
CASSPLGLAGGGDGELFF	TGCGCCAGCAGCCCCCTAGGCCTAGCGGGAGGGGGGGACGGGGAGCTGTTTTTT	TRBJ2-2	-	TRBV4-1	TRBD2
CASSLRGGLGTEAFF	TGCGCCAGCAGCCTCCGCGGGGGGCTGGGTACTGAAGCTTTCTTT	TRBJ1-1	-	TRBV4-1	-
CASSNSHPRQGNYGYTF	TGTGCCAGCAGCAATTCCCACCCTCGACAGGGAAACTATGGCTACACCTTC	TRBJ1-2	-	TRBV27	TRBD1
CASSPYWTSGGAGEQFF	TGTGCCAGCAGCCCGTACTGGACTAGCGGGGGGGCCGGGGAGCAGTTCTTC	TRBJ2-1	-	TRBV7-8	TRBD2
CASSLDAGASSYNEQFF	TGTGCCAGCAGCTTGGACGCGGGGGCTAGCTCCTACAATGAGCAGTTCTTC	TRBJ2-1	-	TRBV5-4	-
CASSFGTSGYNEQFF	TGTGCCAGCAGTTTCGGGACTAGCGGTTACAATGAGCAGTTCTTC	TRBJ2-1	-	TRBV28	TRBD2
CASSLGHGSSYNEQFF	TGTGCCAGCAGCTTAGGGCACGGGAGCTCCTACAATGAGCAGTTCTTC	TRBJ2-1	-	TRBV7-2	-
CASSGGGSTDTQYF	TGTGCCAGCAGTGGGGGGGGCAGCACAGATACGCAGTATTTT	TRBJ2-3	once	TRBV28	-
CASRADITNEKLFF	TGTGCCAGCAGGGCGGACATAACTAATGAAAAACTGTTTTTT	TRBJ1-4	-	TRBV28	-
CASSLRSGRAGNEQFF	TGTGCCAGCAGTTTACGTAGCGGGAGGGCAGGAAATGAGCAGTTCTTC	TRBJ2-1	-	TRBV27	TRBD2
CATSRGREESGANVLTF	TGTGCCACCAGCAGAGGAAGAGAGGAATCGGGGGCCAACGTCCTGACTTTC	TRBJ2-6	-	TRBV15	-
CASSLYGDTLETQYF	TGTGCCAGCAGTTTATACGGGGACACCCTAGAGACCCAGTACTTC	TRBJ2-5	-	TRBV27	-
CSVDQGRETQYF	TGCAGCGTTGATCAGGGTCGGGAGACCCAGTACTTC	TRBJ2-5	-	TRBV29-1	-
CASSYGGGGNQPQHF	TGTGCCAGCAGTTACGGAGGCGGGGGCAATCAGCCCCAGCATTTT	TRBJ1-5	-	TRBV6-6	-
CSVHTSATYEQYF	TGCAGCGTTCACACTAGCGCCACCTACGAGCAGTACTTC	TRBJ2-7	-	TRBV29-1	TRBD2
CASSDSGLACEETQYF	TGTGCCAGCAGTGACTCAGGGCTAGCGTGTGAAGAGACCCAGTACTTC	TRBJ2-5	-	TRBV6-4	-
CASSFLFGTAEDTQYF	TGTGCCAGCAGCTTCTTGTTCGGGACAGCGGAAGATACGCAGTATTTT	TRBJ2-3	-	TRBV5-6	TRBD1
CASRGGWGYTF	TGTGCCAGCAGAGGGGGCTGGGGCTACACCTTC	TRBJ1-2	-	TRBV13	TRBD1
CASSVAGGQETQYF	TGTGCCAGCAGCGTGGCGGGAGGTCAGGAGACCCAGTACTTC	TRBJ2-5	-	TRBV5-4	TRBD2
CASSLGTGLQPQHF	TGTGCCAGCAGTTTGGGAACAGGGCTTCAGCCCCAGCATTTT	TRBJ1-5	-	TRBV28	-
CASSEWLEGGETQYF	TGTGCCAGCAGTGAATGGCTAGAAGGGGGCGAGACCCAGTACTTC	TRBJ2-5	-	TRBV6-1	TRBD1
CASSEGVTGYNEQFF	TGTGCCAGCAGTGAAGGGGTGACAGGATACAATGAGCAGTTCTTC	TRBJ2-1	-	TRBV2	-